This TCR beta chain originates from a study of response to subunit inactivated influenza vaccine. TCRdb reprocessed the RT-PCR reads via MiXCR and lists one record per CDR3 protein. The data show roughly 700,000 distinct CDR3 sequences, about 15% seen once. The germline V and J ends were trimmed by 1 base and 3 bases, with 0 bases remaining between them. Germline CDR1 KGHDR, CDR2 SFDVKD. The CDR3 spans 11 residues. This clonotype was observed a handful of times. The receptor was isolated from a man in his fifties who received an inactivated influenza vaccine. The chain employs TRBV24-1 and TRBJ2-7, with D unclear. The sample consisted of PBMCs from blood, taken roughly 15 days before vaccination. The DNA of the CDR3 is TGTGCCACCAGTGATTTCTACGAGCAGTACTTC. It is translated as CATSDFYEQYF.